Each of the 27 T cell receptor beta chains below was sequenced from the same sample in a study of vaccination and CD4 T cells after COVID-19. Treatment indicated: roughly ten-day PBMC culture with coronavirus spike peptide pools or control peptides (ViraFEST assay). What these receptors recognize is not known. Sequenced with the Oncomine TCR Beta short-read assay was DNA taken from cultured CD4+ T cells. One entry per CDR3 protein results from TCRdb running MiXCR on the PCR reads. The sample records roughly 8,400 distinct CDR3 sequences, 67% being singletons. Sequenced sample: CD4+ T cells from blood, cultured in vitro. The origin of the receptors is a human donor who had recovered from COVID-19.

This rearrangement joins TRBV20-1 to TRBJ2-6; D is unresolved. This CDR3 region has 16 residues. Germline V CDR1 and CDR2: DFQATT, SNEGSKA (reference sequence). V was pared by 3 bases and J by 0 bases, with 12 bases between. CDR3 nucleotide sequence: TGCAGTGCTAGCACGCTAAGCCGCTCTGGGGCCAACGTCCTGACTTTC. Its protein is CSASTLSRSGANVLTF.

The chain is built from TRBV20-1 and TRBJ2-1; 10 bases match TRBD2. The junction had 5 bases not matched to a gene; V was cut back by 2 bases and J by 4 bases. The germline CDR1 and CDR2 sequences are DFQATT and SNEGSKA (reference sequence). The CDR3 sequence is 15 residues long. The DNA of the CDR3 is TGCAGTGCTAGACCGAGCGGGAGGGTGTACAATGAGCAGTTCTTC. Translated: CSARPSGRVYNEQFF.

This clonotype was counted a single time. The rearrangement links TRBV6-5 to TRBJ1-1, with TRBD1 identical over 7 bases. The ends lost 4 bases at V and 0 bases at J; junction bases unmatched: 5. Looked up from germline, CDR1 is MNHEY and CDR2 is SVGAGI. CDR3 length: 15 residues. The CDR3 sequence: CASSWGGQLNTEAFF. The CDR3 DNA is TGTGCCAGCAGTTGGGGGGGACAGCTGAACACTGAAGCTTTCTTT.

The V gene is TRBV20-1, the J gene TRBJ2-3, with 11 bases aligning to TRBD1. Germline V lookup: CDR1 DFQATT, CDR2 SNEGSKA (reference sequence). With 0 bases clipped from V and 4 bases from J, the junction kept 3 bases outside the gene matches. This CDR3 comprises 15 residues. This CDR3 reads CSARDWTGGADTQYF. CDR3 sequence (DNA): TGCAGTGCTAGAGATTGGACAGGGGGCGCAGATACGCAGTATTTT.

This chain links TRBV2 with TRBJ1-1; unclear D gene. V was shortened by 7 bases and J by 4 bases, with 7 bases between the two germline ends. The CDR3 sequence is 11 residues long. Per the germline V gene, CDR1 is SNHLY and CDR2 is FYNNEI. The CDR3 coding sequence is TGTGCCAGCATGCGAGGCACTGAAGCTTTCTTT. Encoded protein: CASMRGTEAFF.

The chain combines TRBV6-2 or TRBV6-3 with TRBJ1-1; 9 bases align to TRBD1. The V gene end was trimmed by 4 bases and the J gene end by 0 bases; junction bases not matched to a gene: 3. The germline V gene encodes CDR1 MNHEY and CDR2 SVGEGT. The CDR3 length is 15 residues. CDR3 nucleotides: TGTGCCAGCAGTTCACAGGGGGCGGTGAACACTGAAGCTTTCTTT. Its translation: CASSSQGAVNTEAFF.

The rearrangement uses TRBV6-1 and TRBJ1-2; 8 nucleotides agree with TRBD1. Germline trimming cut 6 bases from V and 5 bases from J; bases unmatched to any gene: 8. The CDR3 is made up of 14 amino acids. Germline values: CDR1 MNHNS, CDR2 SASEGT. Here the CDR3 reads CASRSPGQVYGYTF. The CDR3 DNA reads as TGTGCCAGCAGATCCCCGGGACAGGTTTATGGCTACACCTTC.

This sequence joins TRBV21-1 and TRBJ1-5. TRBV21-1 constitutes a pseudogene. The CDR3 is 15 residues long. CDR3 DNA sequence: TGTGCCAGCGAGTCGGCACCGGCGGACAATCAGCCCCAGCATTTT. Amino acids: CASESAPADNQPQHF.

The table lists this clonotype with a few counts. The chain recombines TRBV7-2 with TRBJ2-7; D gene ambiguous. Germline CDR1 reads SGHTA; CDR2 reads FQGNSA. The CDR3 has 14 amino acids. Trimming cost V 1 base and J 0 bases, with 7 bases left between them. The CDR3, as DNA: TGTGCCAGCAGCTTAGGTACACGCTCCTACGAGCAGTACTTC. Amino acids: CASSLGTRSYEQYF.

This clonotype has only a few counts. The V and J genes are TRBV19 and TRBJ1-5; the D gene is possibly TRBD1 (5 bases). V was trimmed by 5 bases and J by 3 bases, leaving 17 bases between them. Per the germline V gene, CDR1 is LNHDA and CDR2 is SQIVND (reference sequence). The CDR3 consists of 16 residues. The CDR3 region is CASSVKDGQINQPQHF. CDR3 nucleotides: TGTGCCAGTAGTGTTAAGGACGGACAAATCAATCAGCCCCAGCATTTT.

The chain uses TRBV12-3 or TRBV12-4 and TRBJ2-5; D may match TRBD1 or TRBD2 (5 bases each). The length of the CDR3 is 14 residues. Trimming left V 2 bases short and J 3 bases short, with 10 bases between. Here the CDR3 reads CASSLMGPKETQYF. The CDR3 bases are TGTGCCAGCAGTTTAATGGGACCTAAAGAGACCCAGTACTTC.

This clonotype was detected a few times. CDR3 in amino acids: CSARTGGSEAFF. CDR3 nucleotides: TGCAGTGCCCGCACGGGGGGGTCCGAAGCTTTCTTT. V usage is TRBV20-1 and J usage is TRBJ1-1; the D gene is possibly TRBD1 (5 bases). Germline CDR1 and CDR2: DFQATT and SNEGSKA (reference sequence). The CDR3 spans 12 residues. V lost 6 bases to trimming and J lost 8 bases, with 16 bases between them.

The CDR3 DNA follows: TGTGCCACCAGTGACGGTGACAGTTACAATGAGCAGTTCTTC. This gives the protein CATSDGDSYNEQFF. The chain combines TRBV24-1 with TRBJ2-1, with D perhaps TRBD1 (5 bases). Trimming cost V 4 bases and J 4 bases, with 10 bases left between them. In germline, CDR1 is KGHDR, CDR2 SFDVKD. The CDR3 contains 14 residues.

J is TRBJ1-6 and V is TRBV27; 7 nucleotides match TRBD1. From germline, CDR1 is MNHEY and CDR2 SMNVEV (reference sequence). The CDR3 length is 16 residues. Germline trimming cut 8 bases from V and 4 bases from J; bases unmatched to any gene: 11. In DNA, the CDR3 is TGTGCCAGCTCCTCACTCCGGGACAGTTATAATTCACCCCTCCACTTT. Protein: CASSSLRDSYNSPLHF.

The chain joins TRBV24-1 to TRBJ2-3; TRBD1 matches at 11 bases. Germline V gene lookup returns CDR1 KGHDR and CDR2 SFDVKD. Losses at the gene ends were 9 bases for V and 2 bases for J; bases not matched to a gene: 6. CDR3 length: 15 residues. In DNA form, the CDR3 reads TGTGCCACCGGACAGGGGGCGCGAAACACAGATACGCAGTATTTT. Residues: CATGQGARNTDTQYF.

V is TRBV10-3 and J is TRBJ1-4; no firm D call. Trimming pared 3 bases from V and 7 bases from J, leaving 12 bases between. This CDR3 has 14 amino acids. Per the germline V gene, CDR1 is ENHRY and CDR2 is SYGVKD. Here the CDR3 DNA reads TGTGCCATCAGTGATGAGGACTCTGGTGAAAAACTGTTTTTT. The encoded protein is CAISDEDSGEKLFF.

This clonotype has more than one count but fewer than ten. The chain combines TRBV6-2 or TRBV6-3 with TRBJ1-5, with TRBD1 as a possible D gene (5 bases). The CDR3 has 13 amino acids. Germline V gives CDR1 MNHEY, CDR2 SVGEGT. V lost 6 bases and J lost 9, with 15 bases in between. CDR3 region: CASSGSPGGPQHF. The CDR3 DNA is TGTGCCAGCAGCGGGAGCCCCGGGGGGCCCCAGCATTTT.

This clonotype was seen once. The V and J genes are TRBV6-2 or TRBV6-3 and TRBJ2-7; D possibly corresponds to TRBD1 (6 bases). Germline values: CDR1 MNHEY, CDR2 SVGEGT. Between the trimmed V and J ends, which lost 7 bases and 2 bases, there was a span of 9 bases. The CDR3 contains 12 residues. Here the CDR3 reads CASKDRAYEQYF. CDR3 in DNA: TGTGCCAGCAAGGACAGAGCCTACGAGCAGTACTTC.

This clonotype was counted only a few times. The rearrangement uses TRBV20-1 and TRBJ1-1; D unclear. The CDR3 runs 13 residues. The V end lost 1 base, the J end lost 1 base, and 7 bases lay between the germline ends. Germline CDR1 is DFQATT and CDR2 is SNEGSKA (reference sequence). CDR3 nucleotides: TGCAGTGCTAGAGCCGGAGAGAACACTGAAGCTTTCTTT. Translated, it gives CSARAGENTEAFF.

J is TRBJ2-5 and V is TRBV7-2; 10 bases agree with TRBD2. With V trimmed by 4 bases and J by 1 base, 6 bases remained unmatched. From germline, CDR1 is SGHTA and CDR2 FQGNSA. This CDR3 has 16 residues. The CDR3 nucleotides read TGTGCCAGCAGCTCAACTAGCGGGAAAGCCCAAGAGACCCAGTACTTC. It encodes CASSSTSGKAQETQYF.

The chain carries TRBV4-1 and TRBJ2-2; possible D gene TRBD2, 7 bases. Trimming stripped 6 bases from V and 0 bases from J, with 14 bases between. The CDR3 is 16 residues long. Looked up from germline, CDR1 is MGHRA and CDR2 is YSYEKL. The CDR3 sequence is CASSRGGPSNTGELFF. The CDR3 DNA reads TGCGCCAGCAGTAGGGGGGGGCCATCGAACACCGGGGAGCTGTTTTTT.

The chain has TRBV7-8 and TRBJ2-1; 7 nucleotides match TRBD1. Per germline, CDR1 SGHVS and CDR2 FQNEAQ. The CDR3 consists of 15 residues. Trimming took 5 bases from V and 0 from J; bases not matched to a gene: 4. The CDR3 loop is CASSRQGSSYNEQFF. DNA for the CDR3: TGTGCCAGCAGCCGACAGGGAAGCTCCTACAATGAGCAGTTCTTC.

The chain links TRBV20-1 to TRBJ2-3; 8 positions agree with TRBD1. Germline V gives CDR1 DFQATT, CDR2 SNEGSKA (reference sequence). V lost 5 bases, J lost 3 bases, and 10 bases stayed unmatched. This CDR3 spans 15 amino acids. The CDR3 spells CSAFLDDRGTDTQYF. The DNA of the CDR3 is TGCAGTGCTTTTCTAGACGACAGGGGAACAGATACGCAGTATTTT.

V usage is TRBV19 and J usage is TRBJ1-1, with 8 bases aligning to TRBD1. With 5 bases clipped from V and 2 bases from J, the junction kept 7 bases outside the gene matches. Germline-derived CDR1 and CDR2 are LNHDA and SQIVND (reference sequence). The CDR3 consists of 15 residues. The CDR3 DNA reads TGTGCCAGTAGTCCGGGACAGGACGGAAACACTGAAGCTTTCTTT. Translated, it gives CASSPGQDGNTEAFF.

This clonotype was observed a handful of times. This chain connects TRBV7-2 to TRBJ1-4; weak D call: TRBD1 (5 bases). V was pared by 5 bases and J by 5 bases, with 12 bases between. The CDR3 spans 14 residues. Germline V gene sequence: CDR1 SGHTA, CDR2 FQGNSA. Here the CDR3 DNA reads TGTGCCAGCAGCCCCCAGGGACTGAATGAAAAACTGTTTTTT. This sequence encodes CASSPQGLNEKLFF.

The chain has TRBV20-1 and TRBJ2-5; possibly TRBD2 for D (5 bases). Germline loops: CDR1 DFQATT, CDR2 SNEGSKA (reference sequence). V lost 0 bases to trimming and J lost 5 bases, with 10 bases between them. This CDR3 has 13 amino acids. The chain's CDR3 is CSARDEGIETQYF. The CDR3 coding sequence is TGCAGTGCTAGAGACGAGGGAATCGAGACCCAGTACTTC.

The sample holds one count of this clonotype. The CDR3 loop reads CATSRQDGYEQYF. DNA for the CDR3: TGTGCCACCAGCAGACAGGACGGGTACGAGCAGTACTTC. The rearrangement uses TRBV15 and TRBJ2-7; D call uncertain. In germline, CDR1 is LNHNV, CDR2 YYDKDF (reference sequence). This CDR3 region has 13 residues. V gave up 2 bases and J gave up 4 bases, with 9 bases separating them.